These 19 T cell receptor beta chains were sequenced from one sample in a study of CD8+ T cells in alopecia areata. Treatment in this sample: oral pan-JAK inhibitor, 5-10 mg twice daily. Isolated RNA was reverse transcribed into cDNA used as the sequencing template. Method: immunoSEQ multiplex PCR; TCRdb's copy keeps in-frame clones and lacks some. The sample has about 40,000 clones; 92% are singletons. The starting material was CD8+ T cells sorted from blood, obtained at week 24, from a patient treated with tofacitinib. The receptors were gathered from a human donor with alopecia areata.

V usage is TRBV4-1 and J usage is TRBJ2-3, with a possible D match to TRBD2 (7 bases). Looked up from germline, CDR1 is MGHRA and CDR2 is YSYEKL. CDR3 size: 15 residues. V dropped 1 base and J dropped 5 bases, with 13 bases sitting between them. In nucleotides, the CDR3 is TGCGCCAGCAGCCAAGTCACGGGGGGCTTAGATACGCAGTATTTT. Its protein product is CASSQVTGGLDTQYF.

The rearrangement joins TRBV7-2 to TRBJ2-7; 8 bases are a match to TRBD2. The ends lost 5 bases at V and 2 bases at J; junction bases unmatched: 8. Germline lookup yields CDR1 SGHTA and CDR2 FQGNSA. CDR3 size: 15 residues. CDR3 amino acids: CASSAVAGLTYEQYF. DNA of the CDR3: TGTGCCAGCAGCGCTGTAGCGGGGCTGACCTACGAGCAGTACTTC.

This chain connects TRBV5-1 to TRBJ2-1; TRBD1 might be the D (6 bases). Germline-derived CDR1 and CDR2 are SGHRS and YFSETQ. The CDR3 totals 11 residues. Trimming removed 7 bases at V and 5 bases at J, with 7 bases between. CDR3 loop: CASQGNNEQFF. The CDR3 nucleotides read TGCGCCAGCCAGGGGAACAATGAGCAGTTCTTC.

The rearrangement joins TRBV4-1 to TRBJ2-3, with 9 bases matching TRBD2. J was trimmed by 6 bases and V by 4 bases; bases with no gene match: 11. CDR1 and CDR2 from the germline V gene are MGHRA and YSYEKL. CDR3 length: 16 amino acids. CDR3 coding DNA: TGCGCCAGCAGCCTGAGGGAGCGGGGGGCCGGGGATACGCAGTATTTT. Amino acid sequence: CASSLRERGAGDTQYF.

The rearrangement uses TRBV7-6 and TRBJ2-7; D gene uncertain. The germline V gene encodes CDR1 SGHVS and CDR2 FNYEAQ. Trimming shortened V by 1 base and J by 5 bases, and 9 bases separated the two germline ends. The CDR3 is 13 residues long. The CDR3 loop is CASSLGITNEQYF. As DNA, the CDR3 is TGTGCCAGCAGCTTAGGAATAACCAACGAGCAGTACTTC.

The chain links TRBV28 to TRBJ1-1, with 8 nucleotides matching TRBD1. This CDR3 is built from 15 residues. Looked up from germline, CDR1 is MDHEN and CDR2 is SYDVKM. Trimming took 1 base from V and 6 from J; bases not matched to a gene: 7. The CDR3 sequence is CASSLFSGGGSEAFF. The CDR3 DNA reads TGTGCCAGCAGTTTATTCTCAGGGGGCGGGTCTGAAGCTTTCTTT. The entire variable domain, with the rest obtained from reference TRBV28 and TRBJ1-1, is as follows: DVKVTQSSRYLVKRTGEKVFLECVQDMDHENMFWYRQDPGLGLRLIYFSYDVKMKEKGDIPEGYSVSREKKERFSLILESASTNQTSMYLCASSLFSGGGSEAFFGQGTRLTVV.

The chain employs TRBV7-9 and TRBJ2-5; tentatively, D is TRBD1 (6 bases). Trimming cost V 3 bases and J 2 bases, with 13 bases left between them. In germline, CDR1 is SEHNR, CDR2 FQNEAQ (reference sequence). The CDR3 consists of 15 residues. The CDR3 sequence is CASSFYRDYQETQYF. The CDR3 DNA follows: TGTGCCAGCAGCTTTTACAGGGATTATCAAGAGACCCAGTACTTC.

The V and J genes are TRBV5-4 and TRBJ2-5, with 9 bases lining up with TRBD1. Trimming took 4 bases from V and 0 from J; bases not matched to a gene: 7. This CDR3 is 16 amino acids long. Germline CDR1 reads SGHNT; CDR2 reads YYREEE (reference sequence). The CDR3 here is CASSPWTGAHQETQYF. The CDR3 bases are TGTGCCAGCAGCCCATGGACAGGGGCCCACCAAGAGACCCAGTACTTC. Full variable domain (remainder filled in from reference TRBV5-4 and TRBJ2-5): ETGVTQSPTHLIKTRGQQVTLRCSSQSGHNTVSWYQQALGQGPQFIFQYYREEENGRGNFPPRFSGLQFPNYSSELNVNALELDDSALYLCASSPWTGAHQETQYFGPGTRLLVL.

This chain connects TRBV13 to TRBJ2-1; D might be TRBD2 (5 bases). Germline CDR1 is PRHDT and CDR2 is FYEKMQ (reference sequence). The CDR3 is made up of 14 amino acids. V dropped 5 bases and J dropped 8 bases, with 16 bases sitting between them. The CDR3 reads CASSTNPRGYEQFF. The CDR3, as DNA: TGTGCCAGCAGCACCAACCCCCGCGGGTATGAGCAGTTCTTC.

The rearrangement links TRBV27 to TRBJ2-1; D might be TRBD2 (5 bases). The CDR3 loop spans 13 amino acids. CDR1 MNHEY and CDR2 SMNVEV come from the germline V gene (reference sequence). V lost 5 bases and J lost 7, with 12 bases in between. CDR3 protein: CASSALAGNEQFF. CDR3 bases: TGTGCCAGCAGTGCATTGGCGGGTAATGAGCAGTTCTTC.

The chain has TRBV7-9 and TRBJ2-1; possible D gene TRBD2, 6 bases. CDR1 is SEHNR, CDR2 FQNEAQ, per germline (reference sequence). The CDR3 sequence is 13 residues long. Trimming took off 4 bases at V and 7 bases at J, with 11 bases between the two ends. Here the CDR3 DNA reads TGTGCCAGCAGCTCCACGGGGACTAATGAGCAGTTCTTC. Translation gives CASSSTGTNEQFF.

CDR3 sequence (DNA): TGTGCCAGCAGCCAAGGACAGAGGAGGTACGAGCAGTACTTC. This sequence encodes CASSQGQRRYEQYF. The chain employs TRBV7-9 and TRBJ2-7; D might be TRBD1 (6 bases). The CDR3 extends over 14 amino acids. V was trimmed by 5 bases and J by 4 bases, leaving 15 bases between them. Germline-derived CDR1 and CDR2 are SEHNR and FQNEAQ (reference sequence).

The J gene is TRBJ2-1, the V gene TRBV27; 11 nucleotides agree with TRBD2. Germline CDR1 is MNHEY and CDR2 is SMNVEV (reference sequence). V trimming: 3 bases; J trimming: 7 bases; junction bases outside the gene matches: 8. The CDR3 runs to 16 residues. This CDR3 reads CASSFFLAGGPNEQFF. Written as DNA, the CDR3 is TGTGCCAGCAGTTTCTTCTTAGCGGGGGGGCCTAATGAGCAGTTCTTC.

The genes are TRBV28 and TRBJ2-7; D possibly matches TRBD1 or TRBD2 (6 bases each). The CDR3 contains 16 residues. Germline loops: CDR1 MDHEN, CDR2 SYDVKM. V was clipped by 4 bases and J by 2 bases, with 18 bases between them. In nucleotides, the CDR3 is TGTGCCAGCAGTTGGCCTATTAACAGGGAGGCCTACGAGCAGTACTTC. Protein: CASSWPINREAYEQYF. Full variable domain (remainder filled in from reference TRBV28 and TRBJ2-7): DVKVTQSSRYLVKRTGEKVFLECVQDMDHENMFWYRQDPGLGLRLIYFSYDVKMKEKGDIPEGYSVSREKKERFSLILESASTNQTSMYLCASSWPINREAYEQYFGPGTRLTVT.

This clone was observed a handful of times. The chain links TRBV2 to TRBJ2-3; 10 nucleotides agree with TRBD2. Germline values: CDR1 SNHLY, CDR2 FYNNEI. The CDR3 loop spans 16 amino acids. The junction had 12 bases not matched to a gene; V was cut back by 8 bases and J by 4 bases. The CDR3 DNA reads TGTGCCAGCTCTCCTTTTAGCGGGGGGTCGGCAGATACGCAGTATTTT. Its translation is CASSPFSGGSADTQYF.

The count of this clone is one. The rearrangement links TRBV25-1 to TRBJ2-7; D remains unclear. CDR1 and CDR2 from the germline V gene are MGHDK and SYGVNS. This CDR3 contains 12 residues. Trimming took 3 bases from V and 4 from J, leaving 7 bases between them. The CDR3 reads CASSDTPYEQYF. The CDR3 DNA reads TGTGCCAGCAGTGATACCCCTTACGAGCAGTACTTC.

The chain recombines TRBV27 with TRBJ2-3; 12 bases map to TRBD2. V was pared by 6 bases and J by 2 bases, with 6 bases of the junction left unmatched. The CDR3 loop spans 16 amino acids. Germline V CDR1 and CDR2: MNHEY, SMNVEV (reference sequence). This CDR3 is CASRGTSGSVTDTQYF. CDR3 sequence (DNA): TGTGCCAGCAGGGGGACTAGCGGGTCTGTCACAGATACGCAGTATTTT.

The J gene is TRBJ1-6, the V gene TRBV7-9; 7 bases are shared with TRBD1. Per germline, CDR1 SEHNR and CDR2 FQNEAQ (reference sequence). This CDR3 is 14 amino acids long. With V trimmed by 5 bases and J by 10 bases, 8 bases remained unmatched. Here the CDR3 reads CASSALTGRSPLHF. The CDR3 DNA sequence: TGTGCCAGCAGCGCACTGACAGGGAGGTCACCCCTCCACTTT.

The chain has TRBV27 and TRBJ2-1, with D hard to call. The length of the CDR3 is 12 residues. The germline V gene encodes CDR1 MNHEY and CDR2 SMNVEV (reference sequence). Trimming shortened V by 3 bases and J by 5 bases, and 5 bases separated the two germline ends. The CDR3 sequence: CASSFSNNEQFF. The CDR3 coding sequence is TGTGCCAGCAGTTTTAGCAACAATGAGCAGTTCTTC.